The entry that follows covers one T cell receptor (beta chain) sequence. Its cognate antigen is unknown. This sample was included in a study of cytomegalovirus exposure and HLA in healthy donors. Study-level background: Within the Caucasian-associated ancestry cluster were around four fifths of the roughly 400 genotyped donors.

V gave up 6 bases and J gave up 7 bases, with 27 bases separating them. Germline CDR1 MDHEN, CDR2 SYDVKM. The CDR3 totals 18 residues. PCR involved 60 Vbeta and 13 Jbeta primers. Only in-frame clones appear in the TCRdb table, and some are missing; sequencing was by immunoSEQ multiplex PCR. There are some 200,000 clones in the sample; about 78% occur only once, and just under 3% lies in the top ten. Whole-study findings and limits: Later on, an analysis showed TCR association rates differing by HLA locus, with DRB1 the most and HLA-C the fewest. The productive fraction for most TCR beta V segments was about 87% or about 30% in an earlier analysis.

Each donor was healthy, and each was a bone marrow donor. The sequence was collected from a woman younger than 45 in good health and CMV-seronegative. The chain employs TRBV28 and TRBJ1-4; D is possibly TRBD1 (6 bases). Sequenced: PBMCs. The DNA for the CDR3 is TGTGCCAGCAGCCCCTACCAGTCACGCGGGGGCGGGAGTGAAAAACTGTTTTTT. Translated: CASSPYQSRGGGSEKLFF.